The T cell receptor beta chain described here comes from a study of OX40 agonist ivuxolimab in advanced cancers. Notes on this clone: Its matching antigen is unknown.

The V and J ends lost 2 bases and 3 bases respectively, with 20 bases between them. This CDR3 has 17 amino acids. Per germline, CDR1 SGHNT and CDR2 YYREEE (reference sequence). Autoimmune disease history or systemic immunosuppression was exclusionary. Study-level points and caveats: Researchers report that CD8+ T cells had, on average, more expanded clones than CD4+. Clonal expansion was seen in CD4+ and CD8+ blood T cells by week 6 at 0.1 to 3.0 mg/kg. Undetermined was the antigen specificity of the expanded peripheral T cells.

Sequenced by immunoSEQ multiplex PCR; TCRdb stores in-frame clones only, minus some. The repertoire holds more than 70,000 clones, with roughly 91% as singletons. This clonotype was obtained from an adult with an advanced solid tumor such as melanoma, head and neck, liver or kidney cancer. This chain joins TRBV5-4 and TRBJ1-2; D remains ambiguous. The material sequenced was CD4+ or CD8+ T cells sorted from blood, taken in a trial of the OX40 agonist ivuxolimab. CDR3 nucleotides: TGTGCCAGCAGCTTAAGCCCCCCGGCCCCTGATTACTATGGCTACACCTTC. Its protein is CASSLSPPAPDYYGYTF. Drawing the rest from reference TRBV5-4 and TRBJ1-2, the complete variable domain is ETGVTQSPTHLIKTRGQQVTLRCSSQSGHNTVSWYQQALGQGPQFIFQYYREEENGRGNFPPRFSGLQFPNYSSELNVNALELDDSALYLCASSLSPPAPDYYGYTFGSGTRLTVV.